The rows below give T cell receptor beta chains drawn from one sample of a study of cytomegalovirus exposure and HLA in healthy donors. The method was immunoSEQ multiplex PCR; TCRdb's version includes in-frame clones alone and lacks a portion of them. Among around 100,000 clones listed, about 80% were seen once. Sequenced: PBMCs. The receptor source for this set is a young woman in good health and CMV-seropositive. The CDR3 runs from the conserved cysteine through the conserved F or W. Clone size appears in some rows only: once, few, many, or a class for an expanded clone.

J: TRBJ2-1
V: TRBV30
size: .
CDR3: CAWTRSGMAYNEQFF

J: TRBJ2-1
V: TRBV6-4
size: .
CDR3: CASSDSLLAGGKYNEQFF

J: TRBJ2-5
V: TRBV7-7
size: .
CDR3: CASSYGTAETQYF

J: TRBJ1-1
V: TRBV15
size: .
CDR3: CATSRVRAEVGNTEAFF

J: TRBJ2-3
V: TRBV5-1
size: .
CDR3: CASSFQGTDTQYF

J: TRBJ2-7
V: TRBV7-8
size: .
CDR3: CASSSPDRKNEQYF

J: TRBJ2-1
V: TRBV25-1
size: few
CDR3: CASSGLAGDNEQFF

J: TRBJ2-7
V: TRBV11-2
size: .
CDR3: CASSVTSGSASYEQYF

J: TRBJ1-1
V: TRBV28
size: .
CDR3: CASRFMNTEAFF

J: TRBJ2-1
V: TRBV6-4
size: .
CDR3: CASSSSGSSNEQFF

J: TRBJ2-2
V: TRBV5-1
size: .
CDR3: CASSQGGRTGELFF

J: TRBJ1-4
V: TRBV5-1
size: .
CDR3: CASSYGTQDEKLFF

J: TRBJ1-2
V: TRBV18
size: .
CDR3: CASSPYREVDYGYTF

J: TRBJ2-4
V: TRBV4-1
size: once
CDR3: CASSLGHLLAKNIQYF

J: TRBJ2-3
V: TRBV11-2
size: .
CDR3: CASSLGDRALGTDTQYF

J: TRBJ1-5
V: TRBV15
size: .
CDR3: CATSSLGQGNQPQHF

J: TRBJ2-3
V: TRBV5-1
size: .
CDR3: CASSMTGDTDTQYF

J: TRBJ1-1
V: TRBV19
size: .
CDR3: CASRRKGVAFF

J: TRBJ2-1
V: TRBV9
size: .
CDR3: CASSEDSAYNEQFF

J: TRBJ2-7
V: TRBV4-1
size: .
CDR3: CASSQDGGKTGLAEPYEQYF

J: TRBJ2-1
V: TRBV6-5
size: once
CDR3: CASSSDRDNEQFF

J: TRBJ2-2
V: TRBV10-1
size: .
CDR3: CASSEVIGDTGELFF

J: TRBJ2-3
V: TRBV7-8
size: .
CDR3: CASSLALTGQGNTDTQYF

J: TRBJ2-1
V: TRBV19
size: .
CDR3: CASSPPVASGLDNEQFF

J: TRBJ2-7
V: TRBV6-5
size: once
CDR3: CASTYSSTSGYEQYF

J: TRBJ1-1
V: TRBV4-2
size: .
CDR3: CASSQALARNTEAFF

J: TRBJ2-5
V: TRBV2
size: .
CDR3: CASSVGAETQYF

J: TRBJ2-7
V: TRBV25-1
size: .
CDR3: CASSGTGGTYEQYF

J: TRBJ1-2
V: TRBV9
size: few
CDR3: CASSADRANYGYTF

J: TRBJ2-6
V: TRBV23-1
size: .
CDR3: CASSPRTANGANVLTF

J: TRBJ1-3
V: TRBV4-1
size: .
CDR3: CASSQPGHIGGNTIYF

J: TRBJ2-5
V: TRBV7-9
size: .
CDR3: CASSQVQGAQETQYF

J: TRBJ2-7
V: TRBV9
size: .
CDR3: CASSPDTHDEQYF

J: TRBJ2-7
V: TRBV6-1
size: .
CDR3: CASILGQSEQYF

J: TRBJ1-2
V: TRBV14
size: .
CDR3: CASSQAWGGGYTF

J: TRBJ1-3
V: TRBV6-1
size: .
CDR3: CASSVAGPGRGDTIYF

J: TRBJ2-5
V: TRBV6-5
size: .
CDR3: CASSYLQGGGETQYF

J: TRBJ2-7
V: TRBV4-2
size: few
CDR3: CASSPGGGRAPYEQYF

J: TRBJ2-7
V: TRBV19
size: few
CDR3: CASNFGGSGYEQYF

J: TRBJ1-2
V: TRBV4-1
size: .
CDR3: CASSGLGTVNYGYTF

J: TRBJ1-2
V: TRBV5-1
size: .
CDR3: CASSPSDQRGGYTF

J: TRBJ2-5
V: TRBV2
size: .
CDR3: CASRRGQPQETQYF

J: TRBJ2-7
V: TRBV7-9
size: .
CDR3: CASRPRTSSYEQYF

J: TRBJ2-5
V: TRBV5-1
size: .
CDR3: CASSSGQIQETQYF

J: TRBJ1-3
V: TRBV7-9
size: .
CDR3: CASRRTGVGNTIYF

J: TRBJ2-7
V: TRBV25-1
size: .
CDR3: CASSVSGFSYEQYF